Below, 30 T cell receptor beta chains from the same sample are listed, as sequenced in a study of blood T cell repertoires in COVID-19. Some clones are missing from TCRdb's copy, which holds only in-frame ones; the method was immunoSEQ multiplex PCR. This repertoire shows about 250,000 clones, about 82% found once; its top ten account for 5.5% to 8%. The material sequenced was peripheral blood. The receptor set was obtained from a woman aged 60 to 75 with active or convalescent COVID-19.

V usage is TRBV6-5 and J usage is TRBJ1-1, with 8 bases that match TRBD1. The CDR3 has 13 amino acids. Germline values: CDR1 MNHEY, CDR2 SVGAGI. V lost 6 bases, J lost 3 bases, and 3 bases stayed unmatched. The CDR3 nucleotides are TGTGCCAGCAGCATACAGGGGGACACTGAAGCTTTCTTT. Its translation: CASSIQGDTEAFF.

The chain carries TRBV24-1 and TRBJ2-3; 8 bases line up with TRBD2. This CDR3 comprises 19 residues. V was clipped by 2 bases and J by 4 bases; unmatched bases: 16. Germline V gene data show CDR1 as KGHDR and CDR2 as SFDVKD. The CDR3 loop is CATSDYSGVAGREADTQYF. CDR3 DNA: TGTGCCACCAGTGATTACTCGGGGGTAGCGGGACGGGAGGCAGATACGCAGTATTTT.

This chain links TRBV11-3 with TRBJ2-1; no clear D gene. The CDR3 is made up of 14 amino acids. V dropped 4 bases and J dropped 7 bases, with 14 bases sitting between them. CDR1 and CDR2 (germline): SGHNT, YENEEA. CDR3: CASSSTHRRNEQFF. Written as DNA, the CDR3 is TGTGCCAGCAGCTCAACCCACCGGCGGAATGAGCAGTTCTTC.

Comments on this clone: An end of the junction does not agree with germline; a read error may underlie this. This rearrangement joins TRBV5-1 to TRBJ1-1; D uncertain. CDR3 length: 13 residues. CDR1 SGHRS and CDR2 YFSETQ come from the germline V gene. The CDR3 bases are TGCGCCAGCAGCTTGGAAGTGCACACCGAAGCTTTCTTT. It specifies CASSLEVHTEAFF.

On this clone itself: At the DNA level, this CDR3 is encoded by other sequences in the same sample as well. The chain combines TRBV2 with TRBJ1-1; D is perhaps TRBD1 (5 bases). CDR3 length: 14 amino acids. The ends were cut back, 6 bases at V and 1 base at J, with 12 bases in the middle. Germline V gene data show CDR1 as SNHLY and CDR2 as FYNNEI. The CDR3 region has the DNA TGTGCCAGCAGGGCCCGGGGGGGGAACACTGAAGCTTTCTTT. Its translation: CASRARGGNTEAFF.

This chain connects TRBV7-8 to TRBJ2-7; D perhaps matches TRBD1 (5 bases). The V end lost 5 bases, the J end lost 3 bases, and 14 bases lay between the germline ends. The CDR3 consists of 14 residues. The germline V gene encodes CDR1 SGHVS and CDR2 FQNEAQ. The CDR3 is CASSPSDRLYEQYV. The CDR3 DNA is TGTGCCAGCAGCCCATCTGACAGACTCTACGAGCAGTACGTC.

V and J are TRBV30 and TRBJ1-4, with 8 bases that match TRBD1. The junction had 18 bases not matched to a gene; V was cut back by 4 bases and J by 8 bases. The germline V gene has CDR1 GTSNPN and CDR2 SVGIG (reference sequence). The CDR3 runs to 17 residues. CDR3 sequence (DNA): TGTGCCTGGACCGTAAACGGACAGGGACGTTTTAGGGAAAAACTGTTTTTT. Translated, it gives CAWTVNGQGRFREKLFF.

This clone was recorded only once. The J gene is TRBJ2-1, the V gene TRBV5-1; TRBD2 aligns across 7 bases. Germline-derived CDR1 and CDR2 are SGHRS and YFSETQ. CDR3 length: 14 amino acids. V was clipped by 0 bases and J by 10 bases; unmatched bases: 7. CDR3 bases: TGCGCCAGCAGCTTGGGCCAACCTAGCGGCGAGCAGTTCTTC. Translated, it gives CASSLGQPSGEQFF.

The gene calls are TRBV5-1 and TRBJ2-7; a possible D gene is TRBD1 (6 bases). Trimming cost V 4 bases and J 6 bases, with 17 bases left between them. CDR1 is SGHRS, CDR2 YFSETQ, per germline. The CDR3 consists of 14 residues. The CDR3 sequence is CASSAPAQGREQYF. Here the CDR3 DNA reads TGCGCCAGCAGCGCACCAGCACAGGGCCGCGAGCAGTACTTC.

This chain uses TRBV18 with TRBJ2-4; TRBD1 agrees at 7 bases. Germline V CDR1 and CDR2: KGHSH, LQKENI. This CDR3 spans 11 amino acids. The V segment lost 3 bases and the J segment 13 bases; nucleotides outside the gene matches: 3. The CDR3 DNA sequence: TGTGCCAGCTCACCGGGGACAGACCAGTACTTC. As protein: CASSPGTDQYF.

The V and J genes are TRBV19 and TRBJ2-2; D unclear. Germline V gene sequence: CDR1 LNHDA, CDR2 SQIVND (reference sequence). With 7 bases removed from V and 0 bases from J, the gap between germline ends came to 6 bases. The CDR3 totals 13 residues. In DNA form, the CDR3 reads TGTGCCAGTAATGGGCCGAACACCGGGGAGCTGTTTTTT. Protein: CASNGPNTGELFF. Filled out from reference TRBV19 and TRBJ2-2, the complete variable domain reads DGGITQSPKYLFRKEGQNVTLSCEQNLNHDAMYWYRQDPGQGLRLIYYSQIVNDFQKGDIAEGYSVSREKKESFPLTVTSAQKNPTAFYLCASNGPNTGELFFGEGSRLTVL.

This sequence joins TRBV15 and TRBJ1-3; tentatively, D is TRBD1 (5 bases). Trimming cost V 0 bases and J 3 bases, with 9 bases left between them. Germline-derived CDR1 and CDR2 are LNHNV and YYDKDF (reference sequence). The length of the CDR3 is 15 residues. The DNA for the CDR3 is TGTGCCACCAGCAGAGATCGGGGGGATGGAAACACCATATATTTT. This sequence encodes CATSRDRGDGNTIYF.

The chain employs TRBV6-6 and TRBJ1-6; D is unclear. The CDR3 totals 15 residues. Per the germline V gene, CDR1 is MNHNY and CDR2 is SVGAGI (reference sequence). Between the trimmed V and J ends, which lost 2 bases and 4 bases, there was a span of 9 bases. This CDR3 is CASSYERSYNSPLHF. DNA of the CDR3: TGTGCCAGCAGTTACGAGAGATCATATAATTCACCCCTCCACTTT.

This sequence joins TRBV10-1 and TRBJ2-5; 14 bases align to TRBD2. This CDR3 spans 16 amino acids. Losses at the gene ends were 5 bases for V and 5 bases for J; bases not matched to a gene: 7. The germline CDR1 and CDR2 sequences are WNHNN and SYGVQD (reference sequence). The CDR3 region is CASSPTGLAGAETQYF. The CDR3 bases are TGCGCCAGCAGTCCCACGGGACTAGCGGGAGCGGAGACCCAGTACTTC.

This clone turned up a few times. The genes are TRBV27 and TRBJ1-1; a weak D match, TRBD1 (6 bases). CDR1 is MNHEY and CDR2 is SMNVEV in the germline V gene (reference sequence). This CDR3 comprises 16 residues. Trimming took 5 bases from V and 5 from J, leaving 21 bases between them. The CDR3, as DNA: TGTGCCAGCAGTGACCGGGCCAGGGGAAGTTGGACTGAAGCTTTCTTT. Protein sequence: CASSDRARGSWTEAFF.

This chain links TRBV5-8 with TRBJ2-1; TRBD1 might be the D (6 bases). Germline-derived CDR1 and CDR2 are SGHTS and YDEGEE. The CDR3 spans 14 residues. With 8 bases removed from V and 2 bases from J, the gap between germline ends came to 14 bases. CDR3 in DNA: TGTGCCAGAACCGGGACATCAACCTACAATGAGCAGTTCTTC. This codes for CARTGTSTYNEQFF.

V usage is TRBV7-2 and J usage is TRBJ1-2, with D tentatively TRBD1 (6 bases). Between the trimmed V and J ends, which lost 2 bases and 7 bases, there was a span of 26 bases. The CDR3 has 18 residues. CDR1 and CDR2 (germline): SGHTA, FQGNSA. The CDR3 protein is CASSLMASSSGGGSGYTF. As DNA, the CDR3 is TGTGCCAGCAGCTTAATGGCGTCCAGCTCTGGGGGCGGCTCTGGCTACACCTTC.

This clone appeared once. The rearrangement uses TRBV16 and TRBJ1-2, with D hard to call. The germline V and J ends were trimmed by 0 bases and 8 bases, with 7 bases remaining between them. CDR1 and CDR2 (germline): KGHSY, FQNENV. This CDR3 has 12 amino acids. The CDR3 protein is CASSQSPVGYTF. The CDR3 DNA follows: TGTGCCAGCAGCCAATCCCCCGTAGGCTACACCTTC.

The V gene is TRBV30, the J gene TRBJ2-3; unclear D gene. The CDR3 extends over 13 amino acids. CDR1 is GTSNPN, CDR2 SVGIG, per germline (reference sequence). V shed 0 bases and J shed 6 bases, with 10 bases lying between them. CDR3 bases: TGTGCCTGGAGTGTACACAGTGCGGATACGCAGTATTTT. Encoded protein: CAWSVHSADTQYF.

This chain uses TRBV30 with TRBJ2-3; D might be TRBD2 (6 bases). Trimming took 1 base from V and 1 from J, leaving 15 bases between them. CDR1 and CDR2 (germline): GTSNPN, SVGIG (reference sequence). This CDR3 comprises 16 residues. Written as DNA, the CDR3 is TGTGCCTGGAGTGATAAGGTGGTAGCGGGCACAGATACGCAGTATTTT. It encodes CAWSDKVVAGTDTQYF.

V gene TRBV5-4 combines with J gene TRBJ1-1; 8 nucleotides match TRBD1. CDR3 length: 14 residues. J lost 1 base, V lost 4 bases, and 3 bases had no gene match. Germline V CDR1 and CDR2: SGHNT, YYREEE (reference sequence). The CDR3 DNA reads as TGTGCCAGCAGCCGCGGGACAGGGAACACTGAAGCTTTCTTT. Protein sequence: CASSRGTGNTEAFF.

The rearrangement joins TRBV5-4 to TRBJ2-3; D gene uncertain. Germline V gene data show CDR1 as SGHNT and CDR2 as YYREEE (reference sequence). The CDR3 sequence is 12 residues long. Deletions cut 4 bases from V and 2 bases from J, with 5 bases between. The DNA of the CDR3 is TGTGCCAGCAGCATCCTCACAGATACGCAGTATTTT. It specifies CASSILTDTQYF.

The chain couples TRBV29-1 to TRBJ2-5; TRBD1 agrees at 7 bases. The CDR3 extends over 13 amino acids. The germline CDR1 and CDR2 sequences are SQVTM and ANQGSEA. J was trimmed by 5 bases and V by 5 bases; bases with no gene match: 8. The CDR3, as DNA: TGCAGCGTTCACAGGGGAGCGAGGGAGACCCAGTACTTC. Its protein product is CSVHRGARETQYF.

This chain links TRBV2 with TRBJ2-5; 9 bases are shared with TRBD2. Looked up from germline, CDR1 is SNHLY and CDR2 is FYNNEI. V lost 4 bases and J lost 2; bases outside the gene matches: 8. This CDR3 has 16 residues. The CDR3 loop is CASSAGTSNPQETQYF. In nucleotides, the CDR3 is TGTGCCAGCAGTGCTGGGACTAGCAACCCTCAAGAGACCCAGTACTTC.

Comments on this clone: At one end, the junction sequence differs from germline, possibly due to a read error. V usage is TRBV6-6 and J usage is TRBJ1-6; a possible D gene is TRBD1 (5 bases). The CDR3 extends over 15 amino acids. Germline-derived CDR1 and CDR2 are MNHNY and SVGAGI (reference sequence). CDR3 region: CASSYSGQDNSPLHF. CDR3 nucleotide sequence: TGTGCCAGCAGTTATTCCGGACAAGATAACTCACCCCTCCACTTT.

Worth noting for this clone: The junction does not match germline at one end; this may be a read error. V is TRBV7-7 and J is TRBJ1-5, with 7 bases fitting TRBD1. This CDR3 is 15 amino acids long. Germline loops: CDR1 SSHAT, CDR2 FNYEAQ (reference sequence). This CDR3 is CASSSGQPFNQPQHF. The CDR3 bases are TGTGCTAGCAGCTCGGGACAGCCCTTCAATCAGCCCCAGCATTTT.

The chain links TRBV7-2 to TRBJ2-5; a possible D gene is TRBD1 (6 bases). The CDR3 contains 15 residues. CDR1 SGHTA and CDR2 FQGNSA come from the germline V gene. V was trimmed by 1 base and J by 5 bases, leaving 14 bases between them. As DNA, the CDR3 is TGTGCCAGCAGCTTAGAGCAGGGGCGTTGGGAGACCCAGTACTTC. It translates to CASSLEQGRWETQYF.

J is TRBJ1-1 and V is TRBV27; perhaps TRBD1 as D (5 bases). Trimming took 4 bases from V and 0 from J, leaving 9 bases between them. The CDR3 contains 14 residues. Germline loops: CDR1 MNHEY, CDR2 SMNVEV (reference sequence). The CDR3 sequence is CASSSGLMNTEAFF. In DNA form, the CDR3 reads TGTGCCAGCAGTTCGGGACTTATGAACACTGAAGCTTTCTTT.

In DNA form, the CDR3 reads TGTGCCACCCGACTAGCGGGAGGCGTATACAATGAGCAGTTCTTC. Translating gives CATRLAGGVYNEQFF. The chain uses TRBV19 and TRBJ2-1, with 13 bases lining up with TRBD2. From germline, CDR1 is LNHDA and CDR2 SQIVND (reference sequence). After removal of 10 bases from V and 4 bases from J, the junction contained 7 bases not matched to a gene. This CDR3 spans 15 amino acids.

Comments on this clone: Sequence at one end of the junction differs from germline and may be a read error. The gene calls are TRBV7-7 and TRBJ2-5; 8 positions match TRBD2. CDR3 length: 16 residues. CDR1 and CDR2 (germline): SSHAT, FNYEAQ (reference sequence). The CDR3 spells CASSQKSGGPFGTQYF. The CDR3 coding sequence is TGTGCTAGCAGCCAGAAGTCGGGGGGGCCTTTCGGGACCCAGTACTTC.